A single sample gave rise to the 5 T cell receptor beta chains below, sequenced in a study of cytomegalovirus exposure and HLA in healthy donors. Sequencing was performed with immunoSEQ multiplex PCR; in TCRdb, only in-frame clones are kept and a portion is missing. The sample holds roughly 80,000 clones, approximately 94% seen once. The specimen sequenced was PBMCs. The receptors stem from a woman younger than 35 in good health and CMV-seropositive.

The chain uses TRBV2 and TRBJ1-1; D unresolved. Trimming removed 8 bases at V and 5 bases at J, with 6 bases between. The CDR3 is made up of 10 amino acids. Germline CDR1 SNHLY, CDR2 FYNNEI. CDR3 sequence reads: CASFATEAFF. The CDR3 nucleotides are TGTGCCAGCTTCGCGACTGAAGCTTTCTTT.

The V call is TRBV19, the J call TRBJ2-1; TRBD2 is a possible D gene (6 bases). CDR1 LNHDA and CDR2 SQIVND come from the germline V gene (reference sequence). This CDR3 spans 17 amino acids. V lost 9 bases and J 0 bases, leaving 21 bases between the germline ends. The DNA of the CDR3 is TGTGCCAGCAATAGGGACTTAACCGCTAGCTCCTACAATGAGCAGTTCTTC. Translating it yields CASNRDLTASSYNEQFF.

The V gene is TRBV19, the J gene TRBJ2-2; 10 bases are a match to TRBD2. V was clipped by 4 bases and J by 5 bases; unmatched bases: 16. Germline CDR1 reads LNHDA; CDR2 reads SQIVND (reference sequence). The CDR3 covers 19 residues. As DNA, the CDR3 is TGTGCCAGTAGTACCGGGACAGGACAAGCGGGAGGGCCAACCGGGGAGCTGTTTTTT. This translates into CASSTGTGQAGGPTGELFF.

The chain recombines TRBV4-1 with TRBJ2-1, with TRBD2 matching over 7 bases. The germline V gene encodes CDR1 MGHRA and CDR2 YSYEKL. This CDR3 has 15 residues. V was pared by 0 bases and J by 7 bases, with 6 bases of the junction left unmatched. CDR3 sequence (DNA): TGCGCCAGCAGCCAAGATAACGGCGGGAGTAATGAGCAGTTCTTC. It specifies CASSQDNGGSNEQFF.

With regard to this clone: At one boundary the junction diverges from the germline segment, which might be a read error. The J gene is TRBJ2-6, the V gene TRBV6-1; D gene ambiguous. Germline CDR1 is MNHNS and CDR2 is SASEGT. This CDR3 region has 17 residues. Here the CDR3 reads CASTELYRPSGANVLTF. As DNA, the CDR3 is TGTGCCAGCACTGAACTCTACAGACCCTCTGGGGCCAACGTCCTGACTTTC.